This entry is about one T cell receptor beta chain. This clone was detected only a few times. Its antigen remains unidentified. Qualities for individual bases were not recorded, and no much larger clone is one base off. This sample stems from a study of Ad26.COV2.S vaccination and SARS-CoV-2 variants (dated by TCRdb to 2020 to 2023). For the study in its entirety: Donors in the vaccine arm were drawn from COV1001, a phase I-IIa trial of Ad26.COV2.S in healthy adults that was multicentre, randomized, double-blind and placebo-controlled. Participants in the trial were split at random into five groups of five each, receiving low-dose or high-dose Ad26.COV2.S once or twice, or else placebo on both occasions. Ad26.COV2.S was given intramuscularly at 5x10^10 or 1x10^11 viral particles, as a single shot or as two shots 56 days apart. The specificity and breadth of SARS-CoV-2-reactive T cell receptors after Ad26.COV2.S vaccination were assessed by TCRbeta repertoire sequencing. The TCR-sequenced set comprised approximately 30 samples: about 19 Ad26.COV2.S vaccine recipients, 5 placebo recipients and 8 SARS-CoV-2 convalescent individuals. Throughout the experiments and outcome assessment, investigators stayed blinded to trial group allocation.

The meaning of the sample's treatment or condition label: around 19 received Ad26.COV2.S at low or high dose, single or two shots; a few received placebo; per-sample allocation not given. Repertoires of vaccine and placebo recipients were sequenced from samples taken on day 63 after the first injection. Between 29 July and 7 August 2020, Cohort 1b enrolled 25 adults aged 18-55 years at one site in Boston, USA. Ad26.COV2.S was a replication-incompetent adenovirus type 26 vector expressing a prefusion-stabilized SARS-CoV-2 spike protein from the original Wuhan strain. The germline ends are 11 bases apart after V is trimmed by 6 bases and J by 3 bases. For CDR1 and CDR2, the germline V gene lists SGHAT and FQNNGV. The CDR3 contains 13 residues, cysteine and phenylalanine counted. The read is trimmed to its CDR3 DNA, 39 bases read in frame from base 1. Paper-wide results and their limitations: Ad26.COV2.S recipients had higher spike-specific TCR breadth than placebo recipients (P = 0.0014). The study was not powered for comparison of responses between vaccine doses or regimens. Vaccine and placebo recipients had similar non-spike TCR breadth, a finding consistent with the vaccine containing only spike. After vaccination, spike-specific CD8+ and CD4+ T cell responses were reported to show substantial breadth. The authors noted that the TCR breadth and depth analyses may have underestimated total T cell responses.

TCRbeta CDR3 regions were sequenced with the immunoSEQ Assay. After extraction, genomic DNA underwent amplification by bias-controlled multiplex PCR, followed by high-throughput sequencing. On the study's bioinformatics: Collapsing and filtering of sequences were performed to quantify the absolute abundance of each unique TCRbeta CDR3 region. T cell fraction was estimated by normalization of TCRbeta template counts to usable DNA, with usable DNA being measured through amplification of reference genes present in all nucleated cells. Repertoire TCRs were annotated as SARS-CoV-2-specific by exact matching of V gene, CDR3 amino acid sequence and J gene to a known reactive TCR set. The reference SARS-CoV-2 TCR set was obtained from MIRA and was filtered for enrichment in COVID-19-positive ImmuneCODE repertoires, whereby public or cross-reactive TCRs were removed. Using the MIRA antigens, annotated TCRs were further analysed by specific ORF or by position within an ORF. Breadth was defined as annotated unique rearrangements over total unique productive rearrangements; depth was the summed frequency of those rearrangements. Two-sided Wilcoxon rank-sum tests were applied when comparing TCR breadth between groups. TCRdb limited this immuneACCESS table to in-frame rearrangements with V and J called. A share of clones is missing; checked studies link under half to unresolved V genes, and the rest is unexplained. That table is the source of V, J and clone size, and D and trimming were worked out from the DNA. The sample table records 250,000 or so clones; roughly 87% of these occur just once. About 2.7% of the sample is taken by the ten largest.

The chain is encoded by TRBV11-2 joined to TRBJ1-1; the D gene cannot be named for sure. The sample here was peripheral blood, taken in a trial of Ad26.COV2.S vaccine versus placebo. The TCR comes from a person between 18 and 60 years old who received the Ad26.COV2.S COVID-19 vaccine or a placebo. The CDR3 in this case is CASRFRQDTEAFF. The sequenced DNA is TGTGCCAGCAGGTTTAGGCAGGACACTGAAGCTTTCTTT. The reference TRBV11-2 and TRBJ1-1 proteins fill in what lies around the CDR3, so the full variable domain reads EAGVAQSPRYKIIEKRQSVAFWCNPISGHATLYWYQQILGQGPKLLIQFQNNGVVDDSQLPKDRFSAERLKGVDSTLKIQPAKLEDSAVYLCASRFRQDTEAFFGQGTRLTVV.